The 10 T cell receptor beta chains below come from one sample, sequenced in a study of cytomegalovirus exposure and HLA in healthy donors (dated by TCRdb to 2016 to 2017). Libraries were prepared through the immunoSEQ multiplex PCR assay. A mixture of 60 forward primers for TCR Vbeta segments and 13 reverse primers for TCR Jbeta segments was used in the multiplex PCR. Here the immuneACCESS table is served through TCRdb, limited to in-frame sequences with V and J called. Missing clones are a known gap in these copies; in checked studies unresolved V genes cover under half, and the rest lacks a known reason. Within this sample are some 90,000 clones, with more than 75% of them counted one time only. Approximately 5% of the sample is in the top ten clones. Sequenced material: PBMCs. These receptors were collected from a man aged 25-40 years in good health and CMV-seropositive.

This chain joins TRBV18 and TRBJ1-2; the D gene is possibly TRBD1 (6 bases). CDR1 KGHSH and CDR2 LQKENI come from the germline V gene. CDR3 length: 14 residues. V was cut by 4 bases and J by 2 bases, with 11 bases left in between. CDR3 amino acids: CASSLDRLNYGYTF. DNA of the CDR3: TGTGCCAGCTCACTCGACAGGCTCAACTATGGCTACACCTTC.

The chain joins TRBV11-3 to TRBJ2-2; D call uncertain. V lost 0 bases and J lost 4, with 6 bases in between. Germline V gene sequence: CDR1 SGHNT, CDR2 YENEEA. CDR3 length: 14 residues. CDR3 in DNA: TGTGCCAGCAGCTTAGACTCCGGCACCGGGGAGCTGTTTTTT. It specifies CASSLDSGTGELFF.

V and J are TRBV5-1 and TRBJ2-7; D perhaps matches TRBD1 (6 bases). Germline CDR1 and CDR2: SGHRS and YFSETQ. The CDR3 length is 16 residues. V was pared by 4 bases and J by 1 base, with 18 bases between. This CDR3 reads CASSGITGHSSYEQYF. CDR3 nucleotides: TGCGCCAGCAGCGGGATAACGGGACACTCATCCTACGAGCAGTACTTC. The whole variable domain, remainder taken from reference TRBV5-1 and TRBJ2-7, is KAGVTQTPRYLIKTRGQQVTLSCSPISGHRSVSWYQQTPGQGLQFLFEYFSETQRNKGNFPGRFSGRQFSNSRSEMNVSTLELGDSALYLCASSGITGHSSYEQYFGPGTRLTVT.

This chain connects TRBV4-3 to TRBJ2-1; 8 nucleotides line up with TRBD1. The CDR3 has 15 amino acids. After removal of 4 bases from V and 7 bases from J, the junction contained 9 bases not matched to a gene. Germline V gives CDR1 LGHNA, CDR2 YSLEER. The DNA of the CDR3 is TGCGCCAGCAGCCGAGGACAGGGCGGGGAAAATGAGCAGTTCTTC. Amino acid sequence: CASSRGQGGENEQFF.

This sequence joins TRBV2 and TRBJ2-5, with 8 nucleotides matching TRBD1. CDR3 length: 15 amino acids. In germline, CDR1 is SNHLY, CDR2 FYNNEI. V gave up 8 bases and J gave up 2 bases; unmatched junction bases: 10. The CDR3 reads CASRGQALPQETQYF. The CDR3 DNA follows: TGTGCCAGCCGGGGACAGGCATTACCTCAAGAGACCCAGTACTTC.

V and J are TRBV4-3 and TRBJ1-5, with 7 nucleotides matching TRBD1. There are 15 residues in the CDR3. The V gene's germline CDR1 is LGHNA and CDR2 YSLEER. The trim removed 1 base at V and 7 bases at J, leaving 7 bases unmatched. The CDR3 sequence is CASSQGVQGGQPQHF. The CDR3 nucleotides read TGCGCCAGCAGCCAAGGGGTCCAGGGGGGCCAGCCCCAGCATTTT.

V is TRBV7-9 and J is TRBJ1-2; D may be TRBD1 (6 bases). Trimming took 7 bases from V and 2 from J, leaving 8 bases between them. Germline V gene lookup returns CDR1 SEHNR and CDR2 FQNEAQ (reference sequence). This CDR3 region has 12 residues. The CDR3 loop is CASNRENYGYTF. The CDR3 nucleotides are TGTGCCAGCAACAGGGAAAACTATGGCTACACCTTC.

This clone was counted a single time. This chain connects TRBV5-6 to TRBJ2-1; TRBD1 matches 12 bases. Germline CDR1 and CDR2: SGHDT and YYEEEE. The CDR3 covers 15 residues. V gave up 4 bases and J gave up 6 bases; unmatched junction bases: 5. CDR3: CASSLPGQGANEQFF. The CDR3 DNA reads as TGTGCCAGCAGCCTGCCGGGACAGGGGGCCAATGAGCAGTTCTTC.

The V gene is TRBV15, the J gene TRBJ1-1; D unresolved. The CDR3 length is 16 residues. Germline assignment: CDR1 LNHNV and CDR2 YYDKDF (reference sequence). The V gene lost 1 base and the J gene lost 0 bases, with 12 bases spanning the gap. Here the CDR3 reads CATSRGKGGMNTEAFF. The CDR3 region has the DNA TGTGCCACCAGCAGAGGGAAGGGCGGGATGAACACTGAAGCTTTCTTT.

The V gene is TRBV7-9, the J gene TRBJ2-1; 10 nucleotides line up with TRBD1. The CDR3 extends over 15 amino acids. Trimming cost V 4 bases and J 7 bases; bases outside gene matches: 7. Germline V gene lookup returns CDR1 SEHNR and CDR2 FQNEAQ (reference sequence). CDR3 sequence: CASSWGQGIGNEQFF. CDR3 nucleotide sequence: TGTGCCAGCAGCTGGGGACAGGGGATTGGGAATGAGCAGTTCTTC.